This TCR beta chain is from a study of blood T cell repertoires in COVID-19. The assay was immunoSEQ multiplex PCR, and TCRdb's table has in-frame clones only and misses some. The data hold 150,000 to 200,000 clones, with 84% observed a single time. Seattle researchers signed up patients amid active infection and tracked them longitudinally. Trimming cost V 7 bases and J 5 bases, with 9 bases left between them. CDR1 is MDHEN and CDR2 is SYDVKM in the germline V gene. The CDR3 spans 12 residues. The sample was peripheral blood. The clonotype was recovered from a woman in her 70s with COVID-19, enrolled during active disease. The chain combines TRBV28 with TRBJ1-5; tentative D call: TRBD1 (5 bases). The CDR3: CASMTAYQPQHF. Here the CDR3 DNA reads TGTGCCAGCATGACAGCGTATCAGCCCCAGCATTTT.